This T cell receptor (beta chain) was sequenced for a study of human thymus T cells. Healthy Finnish infants undergoing corrective surgery for congenital heart defects were the donors. Sequencing used immunoSEQ multiplex PCR; TCRdb keeps in-frame clones, though not all of them. The profile shows 40,000 to 45,000 clones, around 94% of them singletons. Worth noting for this clone: The target antigen is unknown.

CDR1 and CDR2 (germline): MDHEN, SYDVKM. V lost 5 bases and J lost 6; bases outside the gene matches: 7. The CDR3 is 14 amino acids. Overall study findings and caveats: What appeared biased in thymic and blood repertoires was the usage of V and J genes.

The sequenced sample was blood. The sequence derives from a boy younger than two with a congenital heart defect but otherwise immunologically healthy. The V gene is TRBV28, the J gene TRBJ1-2, with 9 bases fitting TRBD1. CDR3 coding DNA: TGTGCCAGCAGTGTGCCGGGACAGGGTAATGGCTACACCTTC. As protein: CASSVPGQGNGYTF.